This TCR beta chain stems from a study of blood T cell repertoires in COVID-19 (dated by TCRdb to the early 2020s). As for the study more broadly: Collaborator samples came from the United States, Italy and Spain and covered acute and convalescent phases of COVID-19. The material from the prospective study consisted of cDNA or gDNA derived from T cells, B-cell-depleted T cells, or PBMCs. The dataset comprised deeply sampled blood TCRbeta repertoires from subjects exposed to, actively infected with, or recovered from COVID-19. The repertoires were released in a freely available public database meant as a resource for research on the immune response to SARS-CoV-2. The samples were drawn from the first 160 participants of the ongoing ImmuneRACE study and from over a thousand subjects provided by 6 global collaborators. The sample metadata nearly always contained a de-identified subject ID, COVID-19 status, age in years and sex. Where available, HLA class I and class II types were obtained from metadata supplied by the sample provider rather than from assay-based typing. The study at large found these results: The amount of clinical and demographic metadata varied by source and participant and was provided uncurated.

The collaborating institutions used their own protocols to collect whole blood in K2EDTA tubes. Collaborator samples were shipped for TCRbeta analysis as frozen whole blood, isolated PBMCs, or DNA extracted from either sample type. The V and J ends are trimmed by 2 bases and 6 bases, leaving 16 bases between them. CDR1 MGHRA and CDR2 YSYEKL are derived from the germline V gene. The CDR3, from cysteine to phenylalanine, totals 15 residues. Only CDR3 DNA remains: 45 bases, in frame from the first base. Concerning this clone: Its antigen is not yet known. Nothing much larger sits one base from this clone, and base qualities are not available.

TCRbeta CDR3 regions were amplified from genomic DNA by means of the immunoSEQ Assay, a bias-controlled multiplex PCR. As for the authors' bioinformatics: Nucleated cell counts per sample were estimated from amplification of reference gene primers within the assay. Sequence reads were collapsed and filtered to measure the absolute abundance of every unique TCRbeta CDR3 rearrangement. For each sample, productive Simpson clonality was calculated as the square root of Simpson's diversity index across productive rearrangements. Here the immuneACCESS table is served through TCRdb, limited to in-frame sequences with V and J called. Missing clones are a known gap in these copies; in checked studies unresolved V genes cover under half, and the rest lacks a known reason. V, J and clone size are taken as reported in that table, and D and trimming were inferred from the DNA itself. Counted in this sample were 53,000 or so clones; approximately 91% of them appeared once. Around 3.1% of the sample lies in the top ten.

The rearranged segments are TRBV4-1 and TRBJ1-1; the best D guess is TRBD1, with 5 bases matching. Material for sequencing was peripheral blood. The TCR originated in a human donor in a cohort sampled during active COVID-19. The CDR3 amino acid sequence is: CASSQPQEDLPEAFF. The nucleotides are TGCGCCAGCAGCCAACCACAGGAAGACCTCCCTGAAGCTTTCTTT.